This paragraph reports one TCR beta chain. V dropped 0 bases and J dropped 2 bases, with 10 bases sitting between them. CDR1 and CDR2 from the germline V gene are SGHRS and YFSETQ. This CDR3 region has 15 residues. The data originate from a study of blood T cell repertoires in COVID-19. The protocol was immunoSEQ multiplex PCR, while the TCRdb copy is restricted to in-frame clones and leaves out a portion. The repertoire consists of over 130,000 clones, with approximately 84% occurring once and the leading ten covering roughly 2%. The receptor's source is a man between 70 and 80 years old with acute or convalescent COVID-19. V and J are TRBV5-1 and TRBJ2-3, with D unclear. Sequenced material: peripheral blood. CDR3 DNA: TGCGCCAGCAGCTTGGGCATTCGGTTCACAGATACGCAGTATTTT. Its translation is CASSLGIRFTDTQYF.